The 32 T cell receptor beta chains reported below all come from one sample, sequenced in a study of Ad26.COV2.S vaccination and SARS-CoV-2 variants. Profiled with immunoSEQ multiplex PCR; TCRdb holds only in-frame clones, not every one. Of 350,000 to 550,000 clones detected, roughly 89% appear once; the ten largest clones hold 2.5%. The treatment: about 20 received Ad26.COV2.S at low or high dose, single or two shots; 5 received placebo; per-sample allocation not given. Sampling happened 63 days after the first vaccine or placebo injection. The source was peripheral blood, collected in a trial of Ad26.COV2.S vaccine versus placebo. These receptors were taken from a person aged 18 to 65 who received the Ad26.COV2.S COVID-19 vaccine or a placebo.

The CDR3 DNA reads TGTGCCAGCAGGCCCACAATGAGCTCCTACAATGAGCAGTTCTTC. It yields the protein CASRPTMSSYNEQFF. The rearrangement links TRBV3-1 (or the pseudogene TRBV3-2) to TRBJ2-1; D remains ambiguous. Germline CDR1 and CDR2: LGHDT and YNNKEL (reference sequence). Deletions cut 6 bases from V and 0 bases from J, with 12 bases between. This CDR3 is 15 amino acids long.

The chain couples TRBV15 to TRBJ2-5; no reliable D call. Germline values: CDR1 LNHNV, CDR2 YYDKDF (reference sequence). Trimming removed 4 bases from V and 2 bases from J, with 8 bases in between. The CDR3 is 13 amino acids. CDR3 region: CATSKGGQETQYF. CDR3 bases: TGTGCCACCAGCAAAGGCGGACAAGAGACCCAGTACTTC.

V and J are TRBV18 and TRBJ2-5; D is unresolved. V gave up 3 bases and J gave up 5 bases, with 10 bases separating them. Germline CDR1 KGHSH, CDR2 LQKENI. The CDR3 runs to 13 residues. CDR3 coding DNA: TGTGCCAGCTCACCGGGGTCCGGGGAGACCCAGTACTTC. Its translation: CASSPGSGETQYF.

The chain combines TRBV2 with TRBJ1-2; D is unresolved. V lost 5 bases to trimming and J lost 4 bases, with 8 bases between them. The CDR3 has 12 residues. Germline lookup yields CDR1 SNHLY and CDR2 FYNNEI. The CDR3 nucleotides are TGTGCCAGCAGTAGTTCCTCCTATGGCTACACCTTC. As protein: CASSSSSYGYTF.

V usage is TRBV7-9 and J usage is TRBJ1-4; D unresolved. Germline-derived CDR1 and CDR2 are SEHNR and FQNEAQ (reference sequence). The CDR3 consists of 16 residues. V shed 4 bases and J shed 3 bases, with 15 bases lying between them. Written as DNA, the CDR3 is TGTGCCAGCAGCTCATGGCGTTCATCTGCTAATGAAAAACTGTTTTTT. This gives the protein CASSSWRSSANEKLFF.

The V gene is TRBV5-1, the J gene TRBJ1-1; D might be TRBD1 (5 bases). The V gene lost 4 bases and the J gene lost 5 bases, with 15 bases spanning the gap. The CDR3 runs to 14 residues. The germline CDR1 and CDR2 sequences are SGHRS and YFSETQ. This CDR3 is CASSIAGDWTEAFF. The DNA for the CDR3 is TGCGCCAGCAGCATCGCGGGGGATTGGACTGAAGCTTTCTTT.

The chain combines TRBV27 with TRBJ1-5; the D gene is possibly TRBD1 (5 bases). Germline V gives CDR1 MNHEY, CDR2 SMNVEV (reference sequence). The CDR3 spans 15 residues. V was cut by 2 bases and J by 5 bases, with 13 bases left in between. The CDR3 sequence is CASSLNGGSDQPQHF. CDR3 DNA sequence: TGTGCCAGCAGTTTAAACGGGGGGAGCGATCAGCCCCAGCATTTT.

V is TRBV5-1 and J is TRBJ1-1, with D unresolved. CDR3 length: 14 amino acids. Germline CDR1 and CDR2: SGHRS and YFSETQ. The ends were cut back, 0 bases at V and 6 bases at J, with 12 bases in the middle. CDR3 nucleotides: TGCGCCAGCAGCTTGGCCCTGGGAGTTTCTGAAGCTTTCTTT. This translates into CASSLALGVSEAFF.

The chain recombines TRBV5-6 with TRBJ2-7; the match to TRBD2 covers 10 bases. Germline loops: CDR1 SGHDT, CDR2 YYEEEE. The CDR3 has 14 residues. V was pared by 3 bases and J by 4 bases, with 4 bases of the junction left unmatched. CDR3 region: CASSSLAGYYEQYV. CDR3 in DNA: TGTGCCAGCAGCTCACTAGCGGGATATTACGAGCAGTACGTC.

The sample holds a few counts of this clone. Other nucleotide sequences from this sample produce the same CDR3. V and J are TRBV9 and TRBJ1-3, with a weak D call TRBD1 (5 bases). The CDR3 contains 15 residues. Germline CDR1 is SGDLS and CDR2 is YYNGEE. Trimming took off 1 base at V and 0 bases at J, with 8 bases between the two ends. The CDR3 region is CASSVRGNSGNTIYF. DNA for the CDR3: TGTGCCAGCAGCGTAAGGGGCAACTCTGGAAACACCATATATTTT.

The chain links TRBV5-6 to TRBJ1-5; 7 nucleotides agree with TRBD1. This CDR3 spans 17 amino acids. CDR1 is SGHDT, CDR2 YYEEEE, per germline. Trimming removed 2 bases from V and 3 bases from J; junction bases left unmatched: 11. The CDR3 nucleotides read TGTGCCAGCAGCTTTAAAGACAGGGAAATCTTCAATCAGCCCCAGCATTTT. Encoded protein: CASSFKDREIFNQPQHF.

J is TRBJ1-5 and V is TRBV20-1; 7 bases match TRBD1. V lost 3 bases to trimming and J lost 9 bases; unmatched junction nucleotides: 5. CDR3 size: 12 residues. Germline V gene data show CDR1 as DFQATT and CDR2 as SNEGSKA (reference sequence). For the CDR3, the DNA is TGCAGTGCTAGTACAGGGGAAAGGCCCCAGCATTTT. This translates into CSASTGERPQHF.

The chain joins TRBV5-1 to TRBJ1-2, with D unresolved. This CDR3 comprises 13 residues. The germline gives CDR1 SGHRS, CDR2 YFSETQ. V dropped 0 bases and J dropped 4 bases, with 7 bases sitting between them. CDR3 DNA: TGCGCCAGCAGCTTGGGTAGGGTCTATGGCTACACCTTC. Residues: CASSLGRVYGYTF.

This chain links TRBV5-1 with TRBJ2-2; D uncertain. The CDR3 consists of 12 residues. Germline loops: CDR1 SGHRS, CDR2 YFSETQ. The V end lost 0 bases, the J end lost 7 bases, and 4 bases lay between the germline ends. DNA of the CDR3: TGCGCCAGCAGCTTGGAGAACGGGGAGCTGTTTTTT. Amino acid sequence: CASSLENGELFF.

The chain has TRBV2 and TRBJ2-7, with 9 bases lining up with TRBD1. CDR1 is SNHLY and CDR2 is FYNNEI in the germline V gene. The CDR3 contains 15 residues. V lost 11 bases, J lost 7 bases, and 18 bases stayed unmatched. CDR3 coding DNA: TGTGCCCCCCCAAGGGAGGGACAGGGCTCTGGAGAGCAGTACTTC. Encoded protein: CAPPREGQGSGEQYF.

This sequence joins TRBV7-2 and TRBJ2-1; D gene ambiguous. The length of the CDR3 is 13 residues. Germline V gives CDR1 SGHTA, CDR2 FQGNSA. V was cut by 1 base and J by 8 bases, with 9 bases left in between. Here the CDR3 reads CASSLETTDEQFF. The CDR3 coding sequence is TGTGCCAGCAGCTTAGAAACGACGGATGAGCAGTTCTTC.

V is TRBV12-3 or TRBV12-4 and J is TRBJ1-5; no definite D call. V lost 5 bases and J lost 5, with 10 bases in between. This CDR3 is built from 13 residues. CDR3 amino acids: CASSLSPYQPQHF. For the CDR3, the DNA is TGTGCCAGCAGTCTCAGCCCTTATCAGCCCCAGCATTTT.

This clone appeared a single time. CDR3 protein: CASSQDLLYGYTF. The CDR3, as DNA: TGCGCCAGCAGCCAAGATCTCTTATATGGCTACACCTTC. The J gene is TRBJ1-2, the V gene TRBV4-3; no firm D call. The germline CDR1 and CDR2 sequences are LGHNA and YSLEER. The CDR3 spans 13 residues. The V end lost 0 bases, the J end lost 5 bases, and 7 bases lay between the germline ends.

The gene calls are TRBV19 and TRBJ1-1; 8 positions agree with TRBD1. V was pared by 4 bases and J by 1 base, with 2 bases of the junction left unmatched. The CDR3 runs to 14 residues. CDR1 and CDR2 from the germline V gene are LNHDA and SQIVND (reference sequence). The CDR3 DNA follows: TGTGCCAGTAGTAGAGGACAGGGGAACACTGAAGCTTTCTTT. Residues: CASSRGQGNTEAFF.

This rearrangement joins TRBV10-3 to TRBJ1-6; no definite D call. The CDR3 has 14 amino acids. Trimming left V 7 bases short and J 1 base short, with 8 bases between. Germline CDR1 ENHRY, CDR2 SYGVKD. CDR3 DNA sequence: TGTGCCATCACCTCGGGGTCCTATAATTCACCCCTCCACTTT. Its protein is CAITSGSYNSPLHF.

The genes are TRBV18 and TRBJ1-2, with D perhaps matching TRBD1 (5 bases). Trimming removed 3 bases from V and 1 base from J, with 9 bases in between. The CDR3 totals 14 residues. Germline V gene lookup returns CDR1 KGHSH and CDR2 LQKENI. The CDR3 here is CASSPGLINYGYTF. The DNA of the CDR3 is TGTGCCAGCTCACCGGGACTCATTAACTATGGCTACACCTTC.

The chain recombines TRBV7-2 with TRBJ1-1; 7 positions match TRBD1. Germline loops: CDR1 SGHTA, CDR2 FQGNSA. After removal of 6 bases from V and 1 base from J, the junction contained 5 bases not matched to a gene. CDR3 length: 14 amino acids. In nucleotides, the CDR3 is TGTGCCAGCAGAAGAGGGGGCGCGAACACTGAAGCTTTCTTT. Protein: CASRRGGANTEAFF.

The V call is TRBV19, the J call TRBJ1-6, with D uncertain. The CDR3 has 13 residues. CDR1 LNHDA and CDR2 SQIVND come from the germline V gene (reference sequence). The V end was cut by 5 bases, the J end by 7 bases, with 9 bases between. The CDR3 DNA sequence: TGTGCCAGTAGTTTTGGTGGGAATTCACCCCTCCACTTT. Translated, it gives CASSFGGNSPLHF.

This clone was recorded a few times. The rearrangement joins TRBV11-3 to TRBJ1-3; D gene uncertain. Germline V gives CDR1 SGHNT, CDR2 YENEEA. V lost 4 bases and J 4 bases, leaving 8 bases between the germline ends. The CDR3 is 13 amino acids. DNA for the CDR3: TGTGCCAGCAGCTCCGGGTCAGGAAACACCATATATTTT. This codes for CASSSGSGNTIYF.

The chain recombines TRBV3-1 (or the pseudogene TRBV3-2) with TRBJ2-4, with D tentatively TRBD2 (6 bases). The CDR3 sequence is 15 residues long. V lost 3 bases and J 0 bases, leaving 9 bases between the germline ends. CDR1 LGHDT and CDR2 YNNKEL come from the germline V gene (reference sequence). The CDR3 spells CASSHPGGAKNIQYF. CDR3 coding DNA: TGTGCCAGCAGCCATCCCGGGGGAGCCAAAAACATTCAGTACTTC.

The chain couples TRBV7-3 to TRBJ2-1; 7 bases are shared with TRBD1. CDR1 and CDR2 (germline): SGHTA, FQGTGA. The CDR3 has 13 amino acids. V was clipped by 5 bases and J by 5 bases; unmatched bases: 3. CDR3 protein: CASSPGQNNEQFF. For the CDR3, the DNA is TGTGCCAGCAGCCCGGGACAGAACAATGAGCAGTTCTTC.

This clone was counted once. The V call is TRBV19, the J call TRBJ1-3; 7 bases match TRBD1. The CDR3 spans 18 residues. The trim removed 5 bases at V and 0 bases at J, leaving 13 bases unmatched. The V gene's germline CDR1 is LNHDA and CDR2 SQIVND (reference sequence). CDR3 nucleotides: TGTGCCAGTAGTTCGGGGACAGCCTTCTACCACTCTGGAAACACCATATATTTT. Protein product: CASSSGTAFYHSGNTIYF.

This chain's CDR3 is CASSLAYGSPPGELFF. The CDR3 nucleotides are TGCGCCAGCAGCTTGGCTTACGGGAGTCCTCCCGGGGAGCTGTTTTTT. V is TRBV5-1 and J is TRBJ2-2; a weak D match, TRBD2 (6 bases). Germline V gene data show CDR1 as SGHRS and CDR2 as YFSETQ. The CDR3 runs to 16 residues. V lost 0 bases and J lost 6, with 15 bases in between.

This chain joins TRBV5-6 and TRBJ1-1; D might be TRBD1 (6 bases). The CDR3 is 13 amino acids. Trimming removed 5 bases from V and 6 bases from J, with 14 bases in between. CDR1 SGHDT and CDR2 YYEEEE come from the germline V gene. The CDR3 coding sequence is TGTGCCAGCAGGGGAGGGGGAATGTCTGAAGCTTTCTTT. It is translated as CASRGGGMSEAFF.

The chain couples TRBV25-1 to TRBJ2-3; 10 bases fit TRBD2. The length of the CDR3 is 15 residues. V trimming: 6 bases; J trimming: 1 base; junction bases outside the gene matches: 4. Germline V CDR1 and CDR2: MGHDK, SYGVNS. CDR3 region: CASRSGTSGTDTQYF. CDR3 coding DNA: TGTGCCAGCAGGTCCGGGACTAGCGGCACAGATACGCAGTATTTT.

With respect to this clone: A junction end diverges from the germline sequence, so it may reflect a read error. The chain recombines TRBV18 with TRBJ2-2, with 10 positions matching TRBD2. The germline gives CDR1 KGHSH, CDR2 LQKENI. CDR3 length equals 17 residues. In nucleotides, the CDR3 is TGTGCCAGCTCCCCACTAGCGGGGAAAGCGAACACCGGGGAGCTGTTTTTT. It is translated as CASSPLAGKANTGELFF.

This chain uses TRBV27 with TRBJ1-2, with D possibly TRBD1 on 6 matching bases. CDR1 is MNHEY, CDR2 SMNVEV, per germline (reference sequence). Trimming cost V 6 bases and J 3 bases, with 17 bases left between them. The CDR3 extends over 15 amino acids. The CDR3 sequence: CASRIVGAPHYGYTF. CDR3 nucleotides: TGTGCCAGCAGAATCGTGGGGGCCCCCCACTATGGCTACACCTTC.